This TCR beta chain was sequenced during a study of blood T cell repertoires in COVID-19. Authors' methods: Amplification from reference gene primers served as the basis for estimated nucleated cell counts. Sequencing was performed with immunoSEQ multiplex PCR; in TCRdb, only in-frame clones are kept and a portion is missing. V, J and clone size are those of that table, while D and trimming were read from the DNA. The sample has 97,000 or so clones, 75% to 95% seen once. This clonotype originated in a man aged 45-65 years with acute or convalescent COVID-19. Sequencing was performed on peripheral blood.

CDR3 sequence: CASSEGDGLARLNTGELFF. The CDR3 DNA follows: TGTGCCAGCAGTGAAGGAGATGGACTCGCTCGGCTGAACACCGGGGAGCTGTTTTTT. The genes are TRBV6-1 and TRBJ2-2; D might be TRBD2 (5 bases). Between the trimmed V and J ends, which lost 1 base and 1 base, there was a span of 19 bases. Germline CDR1 MNHNS, CDR2 SASEGT. The CDR3 loop spans 19 amino acids.